The 26 T cell receptor beta chains listed next were all sequenced from one sample in a study of a mutant IDH1 vaccine in newly diagnosed glioma. Time point specified: week 47, end of study. Topical imiquimod was applied with each vaccine dose, which held 300 ug of mutant IDH1 20-mer peptide. Clones were read by immunoSEQ multiplex PCR, and TCRdb kept only the in-frame ones, dropping some. The table records over 30,000 clones, 75% to 95% of them present only once. Their antigens remain unidentified. This material consisted of PBMCs, taken from a glioma patient whose treatment included an IDH1 peptide vaccine. The receptors shown here come from a woman in her forties with glioma.

The chain joins TRBV5-4 to TRBJ2-1; D gene uncertain. There are 15 residues in the CDR3. The germline V and J ends were trimmed by 4 bases and 5 bases, with 16 bases remaining between them. Germline V CDR1 and CDR2: SGHNT, YYREEE (reference sequence). CDR3 sequence (DNA): TGTGCCAGCAGCCCCCGTTTGAGTAAGGACAATGAGCAGTTCTTC. Encoded protein: CASSPRLSKDNEQFF.

The chain has TRBV2 and TRBJ2-7; 9 bases match TRBD1. J lost 2 bases, V lost 6 bases, and 8 bases had no gene match. The CDR3 sequence is 15 residues long. Germline values: CDR1 SNHLY, CDR2 FYNNEI. Here the CDR3 DNA reads TGTGCCAGCAGCCCCCGGGACAGGGAGACCTACGAGCAGTACTTC. It specifies CASSPRDRETYEQYF. Supplemented by reference TRBV2 and TRBJ2-7, the full variable domain reads EPEVTQTPSHQVTQMGQEVILRCVPISNHLYFYWYRQILGQKVEFLVSFYNNEISEKSEIFDDQFSVERPDGSNFTLKIRSTKLEDSAMYFCASSPRDRETYEQYFGPGTRLTVT.

This clone showed up just once. V is TRBV29-1 and J is TRBJ2-3, with a possible D match to TRBD2 (6 bases). This CDR3 spans 16 amino acids. Germline-derived CDR1 and CDR2 are SQVTM and ANQGSEA. Trimming removed 2 bases from V and 4 bases from J, with 19 bases in between. CDR3 coding DNA: TGCAGCGTTGAAAAGAGGCTGCGGGGAAGAGCAGATACGCAGTATTTT. Its protein product is CSVEKRLRGRADTQYF.

The rearrangement uses TRBV20-1 and TRBJ1-2; D is ambiguous. Trimming removed 6 bases at V and 8 bases at J, with 13 bases between. The CDR3 length is 11 residues. Germline CDR1 reads DFQATT; CDR2 reads SNEGSKA (reference sequence). The CDR3 is CSANRGWGYTF. The DNA of the CDR3 is TGCAGTGCCAATAGAGGTTGGGGCTACACCTTC.

V gene TRBV11-2 combines with J gene TRBJ2-1; a weak D match, TRBD2 (5 bases). Germline CDR1 SGHAT, CDR2 FQNNGV. The V gene lost 6 bases and the J gene lost 7 bases, with 19 bases spanning the gap. The CDR3 runs to 15 residues. In DNA form, the CDR3 reads TGTGCCAGCAGACCTACTAGTTTAACCGGGAATGAGCAGTTCTTC. Encoded protein: CASRPTSLTGNEQFF.

The chain recombines TRBV6-1 with TRBJ2-1; 10 bases map to TRBD2. Germline assignment: CDR1 MNHNS and CDR2 SASEGT. The J segment lost 4 bases and the V segment lost 5 bases, leaving 5 bases of the junction unmatched. The CDR3 sequence is 15 residues long. The CDR3 coding sequence is TGTGCCAGCAGTAAGACTAGCGGGTCTTACAATGAGCAGTTCTTC. This translates into CASSKTSGSYNEQFF.

The J gene is TRBJ1-2, the V gene TRBV7-2; weak D call: TRBD1 (6 bases). The germline gives CDR1 SGHTA, CDR2 FQGNSA. CDR3 size: 12 residues. The ends were cut back, 2 bases at V and 7 bases at J, with 8 bases in the middle. CDR3 sequence (DNA): TGTGCCAGCAGCTTAAGGGGGGTTGGCTACACCTTC. This encodes CASSLRGVGYTF.

This chain joins TRBV29-1 and TRBJ1-4; TRBD1 matches at 9 bases. The CDR3 runs 13 residues. The trim removed 4 bases at V and 8 bases at J, leaving 5 bases unmatched. CDR1 is SQVTM and CDR2 is ANQGSEA in the germline V gene. The CDR3 bases are TGCAGCGTTGTGGACAGGGGCACAGAAAAACTGTTTTTT. Amino acids: CSVVDRGTEKLFF.

The genes are TRBV28 and TRBJ1-1; 8 nucleotides line up with TRBD1. Germline V gene lookup returns CDR1 MDHEN and CDR2 SYDVKM. Trimming removed 5 bases from V and 1 base from J; junction bases left unmatched: 6. The CDR3 is 15 amino acids. The chain's CDR3 is CASSPSGTGNTEAFF. Here the CDR3 DNA reads TGTGCCAGCAGTCCGTCCGGGACAGGGAACACTGAAGCTTTCTTT. Based on the CDR3 plus reference TRBV28 and TRBJ1-1, the full variable domain is DVKVTQSSRYLVKRTGEKVFLECVQDMDHENMFWYRQDPGLGLRLIYFSYDVKMKEKGDIPEGYSVSREKKERFSLILESASTNQTSMYLCASSPSGTGNTEAFFGQGTRLTVV.

V usage is TRBV30 and J usage is TRBJ2-4; no reliable D call. Germline loops: CDR1 GTSNPN, CDR2 SVGIG (reference sequence). The CDR3 is made up of 12 amino acids. V dropped 0 bases and J dropped 3 bases, with 3 bases sitting between them. As DNA, the CDR3 is TGTGCCTGGAGTGTAAGCAAAAACATTCAGTACTTC. It encodes CAWSVSKNIQYF.

This chain joins TRBV5-1 and TRBJ2-3; 7 bases align to TRBD1. This CDR3 has 18 amino acids. Per germline, CDR1 SGHRS and CDR2 YFSETQ. After removal of 6 bases from V and 2 bases from J, the junction contained 18 bases not matched to a gene. The chain's CDR3 is CASKSGTASQSITDTQYF. CDR3 DNA sequence: TGCGCCAGCAAATCCGGGACAGCTTCCCAATCGATCACAGATACGCAGTATTTT.

The chain couples TRBV19 to TRBJ1-2; D is perhaps TRBD1 (6 bases). The CDR3 runs 13 residues. V gave up 10 bases and J gave up 2 bases, with 14 bases separating them. The V gene's germline CDR1 is LNHDA and CDR2 SQIVND (reference sequence). The CDR3 protein is CATADSPNYGYTF. CDR3 nucleotide sequence: TGTGCCACCGCGGACAGTCCAAACTATGGCTACACCTTC.

This chain joins TRBV5-1 and TRBJ1-5; no reliable D call. The CDR3 runs to 14 residues. Germline V gene lookup returns CDR1 SGHRS and CDR2 YFSETQ. Deletions cut 0 bases from V and 4 bases from J, with 8 bases between. CDR3 amino acids: CASSLGEPNQPQHF. CDR3 DNA: TGCGCCAGCAGCTTGGGGGAGCCAAATCAGCCCCAGCATTTT. Supplemented by reference TRBV5-1 and TRBJ1-5, the full variable domain reads KAGVTQTPRYLIKTRGQQVTLSCSPISGHRSVSWYQQTPGQGLQFLFEYFSETQRNKGNFPGRFSGRQFSNSRSEMNVSTLELGDSALYLCASSLGEPNQPQHFGDGTRLSIL.

J is TRBJ2-1 and V is TRBV7-9; the match to TRBD2 covers 9 bases. The CDR3 runs 15 residues. CDR1 and CDR2 (germline): SEHNR, FQNEAQ (reference sequence). Trimming removed 1 base from V and 5 bases from J; junction bases left unmatched: 3. In DNA, the CDR3 is TGTGCCAGCAGCTTAGTACCTAGCGGGAACAATGAGCAGTTCTTC. This codes for CASSLVPSGNNEQFF.

The V gene is TRBV6-5, the J gene TRBJ2-3; D is possibly TRBD1 (8 bases). Trimming removed 5 bases at V and 6 bases at J, with 18 bases between. CDR1 is MNHEY, CDR2 SVGAGI, per germline. This CDR3 region has 15 residues. DNA of the CDR3: TGTGCCAGCAGTACGAAACAGGGGGGGGCGGATACGCAGTATTTT. Protein sequence: CASSTKQGGADTQYF.

The chain couples TRBV28 to TRBJ1-5; 7 bases align to TRBD1. Germline V gene lookup returns CDR1 MDHEN and CDR2 SYDVKM. With V trimmed by 6 bases and J by 4 bases, 3 bases remained unmatched. CDR3 length equals 13 residues. CDR3 residues: CASSSQGNQPQHF. CDR3 nucleotide sequence: TGTGCCAGCAGCTCACAGGGGAATCAGCCCCAGCATTTT.

The rearrangement joins TRBV29-1 to TRBJ2-7, with 9 bases fitting TRBD1. CDR3 length equals 13 residues. In germline, CDR1 is SQVTM, CDR2 ANQGSEA. Unmatched junction bases numbered 6, after V lost 6 bases and J lost 3 bases. CDR3 in amino acids: CSVDGTGIYEQYF. The CDR3 DNA reads TGCAGCGTAGACGGGACAGGGATCTACGAGCAGTACTTC.

The chain combines TRBV7-2 with TRBJ2-5, with unresolved D. CDR1 and CDR2 (germline): SGHTA, FQGNSA. This CDR3 is built from 11 residues. Trimming removed 0 bases at V and 5 bases at J, with 1 base between. The CDR3 DNA reads TGTGCCAGCAGCTTAGCCGAGACCCAGTACTTC. Translated: CASSLAETQYF.

This chain joins TRBV15 and TRBJ1-1; 9 bases align to TRBD1. Per the germline V gene, CDR1 is LNHNV and CDR2 is YYDKDF (reference sequence). Losses at the gene ends were 2 bases for V and 5 bases for J; bases not matched to a gene: 9. The CDR3 is 16 residues long. CDR3 in amino acids: CATSRPTHRGHTEAFF. CDR3 coding DNA: TGTGCCACCAGCAGACCCACCCACAGGGGGCATACTGAAGCTTTCTTT.

The chain couples TRBV29-1 to TRBJ1-1; TRBD1 aligns across 8 bases. There are 13 residues in the CDR3. CDR1 is SQVTM, CDR2 ANQGSEA, per germline. The junction had 8 bases not matched to a gene; V was cut back by 0 bases and J by 11 bases. The CDR3 reads CSVEDRTGMMAFF. Written as DNA, the CDR3 is TGCAGCGTTGAAGATCGGACAGGGATGATGGCTTTCTTT.

The chain has TRBV2 and TRBJ1-5, with no clear D. The germline V gene has CDR1 SNHLY and CDR2 FYNNEI. The V end lost 4 bases, the J end lost 1 base, and 11 bases lay between the germline ends. CDR3 length: 15 residues. Here the CDR3 DNA reads TGTGCCAGCAGTGCGGACGTCGGCAGCAATCAGCCCCAGCATTTT. This encodes CASSADVGSNQPQHF.

This clone was detected a few times. This chain links TRBV6-5 with TRBJ1-1, with TRBD1 as a possible D gene (6 bases). V gave up 8 bases and J gave up 0 bases, with 13 bases separating them. CDR1 MNHEY and CDR2 SVGAGI come from the germline V gene. The CDR3 runs 14 residues. This chain's CDR3 is CASGQGNMNTEAFF. The CDR3 bases are TGTGCCAGCGGGCAGGGGAATATGAACACTGAAGCTTTCTTT.

This clone was seen more than once but under ten times. J is TRBJ1-1 and V is TRBV29-1; D remains ambiguous. Germline V lookup: CDR1 SQVTM, CDR2 ANQGSEA. Trimming cost V 7 bases and J 7 bases, with 16 bases left between them. This CDR3 region has 12 residues. CDR3 in DNA: TGCAGCGGATCGGACGGAGATAGTGAAGCTTTCTTT. Amino acids: CSGSDGDSEAFF. Full variable domain (rest looked up from reference TRBV29-1 and TRBJ1-1): SAVISQKPSRDICQRGTSLTIQCQVDSQVTMMFWYRQQPGQSLTLIATANQGSEATYESGFVIDKFPISRPNLTFSTLTVSNMSPEDSSIYLCSGSDGDSEAFFGQGTRLTVV.

The chain couples TRBV30 to TRBJ1-3, with D possibly being TRBD1 (5 bases). The V gene's germline CDR1 is GTSNPN and CDR2 SVGIG (reference sequence). Between the trimmed V and J ends, which lost 2 bases and 3 bases, there was a span of 11 bases. This CDR3 is 14 amino acids long. CDR3 in DNA: TGTGCCTGGAGTCTGGGGGGAAGTGGAAACACCATATATTTT. Translated: CAWSLGGSGNTIYF.

The V gene is TRBV11-3, the J gene TRBJ1-1, with unresolved D. The V gene lost 2 bases and the J gene lost 3 bases, with 13 bases spanning the gap. In germline, CDR1 is SGHNT, CDR2 YENEEA. The CDR3 is 15 residues long. The CDR3 DNA is TGTGCCAGCAGCTTAAGAGGGAATGGGGACACTGAAGCTTTCTTT. Its protein is CASSLRGNGDTEAFF.

V gene TRBV27 combines with J gene TRBJ2-7; the match to TRBD2 covers 8 bases. Germline V gene lookup returns CDR1 MNHEY and CDR2 SMNVEV (reference sequence). The trim removed 4 bases at V and 2 bases at J, leaving 4 bases unmatched. The CDR3 has 14 amino acids. The CDR3: CASSSLAATYEQYF. The CDR3 DNA sequence: TGTGCCAGCAGTTCACTAGCGGCGACCTACGAGCAGTACTTC.